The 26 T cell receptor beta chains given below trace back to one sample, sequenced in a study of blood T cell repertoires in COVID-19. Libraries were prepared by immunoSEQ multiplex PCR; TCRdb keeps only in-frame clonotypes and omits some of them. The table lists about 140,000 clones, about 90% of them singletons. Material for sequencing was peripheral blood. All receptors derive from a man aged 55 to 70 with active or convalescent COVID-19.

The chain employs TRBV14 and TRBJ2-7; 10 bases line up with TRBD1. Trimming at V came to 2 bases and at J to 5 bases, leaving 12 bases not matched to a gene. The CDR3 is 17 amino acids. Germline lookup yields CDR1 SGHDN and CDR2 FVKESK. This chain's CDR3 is CASSQTVGGTGAHEQYF. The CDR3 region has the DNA TGTGCCAGCAGCCAAACTGTAGGAGGGACAGGGGCCCACGAGCAGTACTTC.

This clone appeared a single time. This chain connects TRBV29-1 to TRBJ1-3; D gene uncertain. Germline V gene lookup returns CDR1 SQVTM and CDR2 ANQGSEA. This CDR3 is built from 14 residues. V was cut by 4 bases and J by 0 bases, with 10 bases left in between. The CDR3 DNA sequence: TGCAGCGTTGGCGGACGGGACTCTGGAAACACCATATATTTT. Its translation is CSVGGRDSGNTIYF.

Here the CDR3 reads CASSQDQAINEKLFF. The DNA for the CDR3 is TGTGCCAGCAGCCAAGATCAGGCTATTAATGAAAAACTGTTTTTT. The chain links TRBV4-2 to TRBJ1-4; D is undetermined. The V end was cut by 0 bases, the J end by 4 bases, with 9 bases between. Germline loops: CDR1 LGHNA, CDR2 YNFKEQ. This CDR3 is 15 amino acids long.

CDR3 bases: TGTGCCAGCAGTCGTCCCGGGACAAGGGCCGGTAAGCCCCAGCATTTT. Amino acid sequence: CASSRPGTRAGKPQHF. The V and J genes are TRBV28 and TRBJ1-5, with a possible D match to TRBD1 (6 bases). CDR1 and CDR2 from the germline V gene are MDHEN and SYDVKM. Trimming cost V 5 bases and J 8 bases, with 22 bases left between them. The CDR3 length is 16 residues.

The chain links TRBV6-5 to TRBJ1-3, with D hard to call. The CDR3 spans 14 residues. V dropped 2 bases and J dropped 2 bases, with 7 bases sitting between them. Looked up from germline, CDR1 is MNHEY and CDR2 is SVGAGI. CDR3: CASSYGTAGNTIYF. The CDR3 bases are TGTGCCAGCAGTTACGGTACAGCTGGAAACACCATATATTTT.

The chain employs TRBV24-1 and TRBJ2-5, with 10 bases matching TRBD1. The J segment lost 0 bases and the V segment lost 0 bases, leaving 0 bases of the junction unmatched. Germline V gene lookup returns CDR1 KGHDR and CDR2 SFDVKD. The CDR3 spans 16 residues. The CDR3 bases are TGTGCCACCAGTGATTTGGGGACAGGGGACCAAGAGACCCAGTACTTC. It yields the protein CATSDLGTGDQETQYF.

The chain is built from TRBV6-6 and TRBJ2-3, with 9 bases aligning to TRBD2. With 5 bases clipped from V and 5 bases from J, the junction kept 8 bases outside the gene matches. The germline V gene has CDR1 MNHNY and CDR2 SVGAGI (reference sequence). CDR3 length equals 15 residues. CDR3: CASSLVAGVIDTQYF. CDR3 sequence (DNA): TGTGCCAGCAGTCTTGTAGCGGGAGTGATAGATACGCAGTATTTT.

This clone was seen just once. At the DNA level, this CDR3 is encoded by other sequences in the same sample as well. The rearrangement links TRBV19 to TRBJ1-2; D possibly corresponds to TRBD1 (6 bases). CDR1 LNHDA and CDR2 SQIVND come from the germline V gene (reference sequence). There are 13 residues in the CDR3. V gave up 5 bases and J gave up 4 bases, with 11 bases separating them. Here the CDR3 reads CASSLTGSYGYTF. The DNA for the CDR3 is TGTGCCAGTAGTCTCACAGGGAGCTATGGCTACACCTTC. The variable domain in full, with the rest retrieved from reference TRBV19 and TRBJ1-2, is DGGITQSPKYLFRKEGQNVTLSCEQNLNHDAMYWYRQDPGQGLRLIYYSQIVNDFQKGDIAEGYSVSREKKESFPLTVTSAQKNPTAFYLCASSLTGSYGYTFGSGTRLTVV.

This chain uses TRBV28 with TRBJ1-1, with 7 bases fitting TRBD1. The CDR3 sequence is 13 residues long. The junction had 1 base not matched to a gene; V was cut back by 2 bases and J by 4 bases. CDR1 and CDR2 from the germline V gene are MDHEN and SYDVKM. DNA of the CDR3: TGTGCCAGCAGTTTAGACAGGGTCACTGAAGCTTTCTTT. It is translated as CASSLDRVTEAFF.

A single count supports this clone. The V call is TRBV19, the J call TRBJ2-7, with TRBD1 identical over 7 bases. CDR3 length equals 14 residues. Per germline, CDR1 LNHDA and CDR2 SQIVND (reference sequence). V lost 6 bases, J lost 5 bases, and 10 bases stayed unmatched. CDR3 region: CASRRQGIGDEQYF. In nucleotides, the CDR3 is TGTGCCAGTAGGCGACAGGGCATAGGGGACGAGCAGTACTTC.

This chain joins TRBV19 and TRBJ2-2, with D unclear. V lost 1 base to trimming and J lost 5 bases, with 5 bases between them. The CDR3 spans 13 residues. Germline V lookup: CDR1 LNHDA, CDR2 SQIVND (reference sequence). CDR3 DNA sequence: TGTGCCAGTAGTATAGTATTGACCGGGGAGCTGTTTTTT. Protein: CASSIVLTGELFF.

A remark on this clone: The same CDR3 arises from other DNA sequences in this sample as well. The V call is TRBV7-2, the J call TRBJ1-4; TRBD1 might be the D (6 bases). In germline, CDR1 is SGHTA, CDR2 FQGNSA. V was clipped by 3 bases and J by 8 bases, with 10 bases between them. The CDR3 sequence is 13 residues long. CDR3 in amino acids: CASSLGRGEKLFF. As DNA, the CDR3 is TGTGCCAGCAGCTTGGGGAGGGGGGAAAAACTGTTTTTT.

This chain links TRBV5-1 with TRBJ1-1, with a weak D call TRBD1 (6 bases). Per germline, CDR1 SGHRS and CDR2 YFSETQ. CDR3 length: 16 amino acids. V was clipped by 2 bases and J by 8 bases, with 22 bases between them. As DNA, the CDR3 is TGCGCCAGCAGCTTAGGACAGTCGGCCCTACGAGGGGAAGCTTTCTTT. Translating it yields CASSLGQSALRGEAFF.

The CDR3 sequence: CASSLDRTNTEAFF. The DNA of the CDR3 is TGCGCCAGCAGCCTGGACAGGACGAACACTGAAGCTTTCTTT. This chain joins TRBV5-1 and TRBJ1-1; 7 bases align to TRBD1. Germline loops: CDR1 SGHRS, CDR2 YFSETQ. Losses at the gene ends were 4 bases for V and 1 base for J; bases not matched to a gene: 4. The CDR3 spans 14 residues.

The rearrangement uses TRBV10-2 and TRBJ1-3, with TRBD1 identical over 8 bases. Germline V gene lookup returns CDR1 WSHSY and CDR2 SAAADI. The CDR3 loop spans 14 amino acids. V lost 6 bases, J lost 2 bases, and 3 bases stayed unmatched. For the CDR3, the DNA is TGCGCCAGCAGACCGACAGGGGCTGGAAACACCATATATTTT. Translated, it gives CASRPTGAGNTIYF.

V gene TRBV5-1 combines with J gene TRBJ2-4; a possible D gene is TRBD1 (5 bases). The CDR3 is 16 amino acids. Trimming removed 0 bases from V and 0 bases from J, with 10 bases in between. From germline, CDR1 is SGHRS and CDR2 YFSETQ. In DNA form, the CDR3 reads TGCGCCAGCAGCTTGGAGGCAGGACAAGCCAAAAACATTCAGTACTTC. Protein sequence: CASSLEAGQAKNIQYF.

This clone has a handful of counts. The CDR3 DNA reads as TGTGCCAGCAGCTTGACAGGGGGCAATGGCTACACCTTC. Translating it yields CASSLTGGNGYTF. The chain employs TRBV5-4 and TRBJ1-2; TRBD1 agrees at 9 bases. Unmatched junction bases numbered 1, after V lost 1 base and J lost 6 bases. Germline V gives CDR1 SGHNT, CDR2 YYREEE (reference sequence). The CDR3 consists of 13 residues.

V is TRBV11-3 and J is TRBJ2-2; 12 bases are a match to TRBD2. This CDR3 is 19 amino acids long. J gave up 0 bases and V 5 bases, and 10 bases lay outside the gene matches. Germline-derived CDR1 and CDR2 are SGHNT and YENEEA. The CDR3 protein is CASSPGLAGIGANTGELFF. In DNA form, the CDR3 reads TGTGCCAGCAGCCCGGGACTAGCGGGTATAGGCGCGAACACCGGGGAGCTGTTTTTT.

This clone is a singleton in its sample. The CDR3 spells CASSRQQGAVYEQYF. DNA of the CDR3: TGTGCCAGCAGCCGTCAACAGGGGGCAGTCTACGAGCAGTACTTC. The rearrangement uses TRBV11-2 and TRBJ2-7, with TRBD1 identical over 9 bases. CDR1 SGHAT and CDR2 FQNNGV come from the germline V gene. The CDR3 loop spans 15 amino acids. Unmatched junction bases numbered 8, after V lost 5 bases and J lost 3 bases. The entire variable domain, with the rest obtained from reference TRBV11-2 and TRBJ2-7, is as follows: EAGVAQSPRYKIIEKRQSVAFWCNPISGHATLYWYQQILGQGPKLLIQFQNNGVVDDSQLPKDRFSAERLKGVDSTLKIQPAKLEDSAVYLCASSRQQGAVYEQYFGPGTRLTVT.

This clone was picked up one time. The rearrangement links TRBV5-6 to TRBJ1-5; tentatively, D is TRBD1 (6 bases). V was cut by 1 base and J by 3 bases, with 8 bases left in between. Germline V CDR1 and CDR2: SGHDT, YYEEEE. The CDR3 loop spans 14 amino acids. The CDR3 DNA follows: TGTGCCAGCAGCTTGCAGGGGATCAATCAGCCCCAGCATTTT. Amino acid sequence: CASSLQGINQPQHF.

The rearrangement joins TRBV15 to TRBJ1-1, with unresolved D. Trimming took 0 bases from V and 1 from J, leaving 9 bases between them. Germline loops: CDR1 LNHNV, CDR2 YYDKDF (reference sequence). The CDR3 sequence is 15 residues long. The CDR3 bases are TGTGCCACCAGCAGAGATCGCGTGAGGAACACTGAAGCTTTCTTT. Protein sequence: CATSRDRVRNTEAFF.

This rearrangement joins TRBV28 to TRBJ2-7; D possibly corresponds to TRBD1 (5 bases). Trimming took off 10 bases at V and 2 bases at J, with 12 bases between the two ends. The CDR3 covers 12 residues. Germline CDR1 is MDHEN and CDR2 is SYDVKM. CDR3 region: CATRQGTYEQYF. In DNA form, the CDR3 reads TGTGCCACCCGGCAGGGTACCTACGAGCAGTACTTC. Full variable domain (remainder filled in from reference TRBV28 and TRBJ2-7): DVKVTQSSRYLVKRTGEKVFLECVQDMDHENMFWYRQDPGLGLRLIYFSYDVKMKEKGDIPEGYSVSREKKERFSLILESASTNQTSMYLCATRQGTYEQYFGPGTRLTVT.

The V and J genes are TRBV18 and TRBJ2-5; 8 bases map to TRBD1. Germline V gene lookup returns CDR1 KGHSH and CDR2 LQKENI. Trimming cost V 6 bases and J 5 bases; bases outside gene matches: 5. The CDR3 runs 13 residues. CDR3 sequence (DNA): TGTGCCAGCTCCCCGACAGGGGTCGAGACCCAGTACTTC. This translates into CASSPTGVETQYF. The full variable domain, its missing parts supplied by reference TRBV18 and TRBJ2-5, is NAGVMQNPRHLVRRRGQEARLRCSPMKGHSHVYWYRQLPEEGLKFMVYLQKENIIDESGMPKERFSAEFPKEGPSILRIQQVVRGDSAAYFCASSPTGVETQYFGPGTRLLVL.

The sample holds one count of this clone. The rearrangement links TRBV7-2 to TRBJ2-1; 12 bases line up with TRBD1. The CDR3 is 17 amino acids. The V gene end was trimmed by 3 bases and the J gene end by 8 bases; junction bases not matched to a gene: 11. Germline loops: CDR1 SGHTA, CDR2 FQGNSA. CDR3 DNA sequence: TGTGCCAGCAGCTTGACCGGGACAGGGGGCGTTAGGGATGAGCAGTTCTTC. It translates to CASSLTGTGGVRDEQFF.

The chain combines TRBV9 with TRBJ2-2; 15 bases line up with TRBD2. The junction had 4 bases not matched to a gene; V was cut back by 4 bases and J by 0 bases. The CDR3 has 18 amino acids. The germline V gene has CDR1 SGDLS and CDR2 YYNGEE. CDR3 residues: CASSKGTSGRTNTGELFF. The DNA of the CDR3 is TGTGCCAGCAGCAAAGGGACTAGCGGGAGGACGAACACCGGGGAGCTGTTTTTT.

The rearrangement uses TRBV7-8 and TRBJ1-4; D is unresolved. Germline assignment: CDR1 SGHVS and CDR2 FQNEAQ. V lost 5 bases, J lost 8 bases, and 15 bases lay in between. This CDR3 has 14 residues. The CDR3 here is CASSPPGREEKLFF. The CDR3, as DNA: TGTGCCAGCAGCCCCCCCGGGAGGGAGGAAAAACTGTTTTTT. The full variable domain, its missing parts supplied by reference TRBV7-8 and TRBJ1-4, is GAGVSQSPRYKVAKRGQDVALRCDPISGHVSLFWYQQALGQGPEFLTYFQNEAQLDKSGLPSDRFFAERPEGSVSTLKIQRTQQEDSAVYLCASSPPGREEKLFFGSGTQLSVL.